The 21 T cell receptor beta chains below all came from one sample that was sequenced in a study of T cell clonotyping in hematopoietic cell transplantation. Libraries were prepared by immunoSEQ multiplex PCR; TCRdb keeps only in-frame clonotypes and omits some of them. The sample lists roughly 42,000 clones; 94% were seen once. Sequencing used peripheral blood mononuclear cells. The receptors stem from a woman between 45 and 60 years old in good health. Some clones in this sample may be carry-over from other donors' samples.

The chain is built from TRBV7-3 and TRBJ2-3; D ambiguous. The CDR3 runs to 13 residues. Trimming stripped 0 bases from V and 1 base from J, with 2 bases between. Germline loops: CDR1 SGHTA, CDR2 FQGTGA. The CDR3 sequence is CASSLTGTDTQYF. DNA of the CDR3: TGTGCCAGCAGCTTAACAGGCACAGATACGCAGTATTTT.

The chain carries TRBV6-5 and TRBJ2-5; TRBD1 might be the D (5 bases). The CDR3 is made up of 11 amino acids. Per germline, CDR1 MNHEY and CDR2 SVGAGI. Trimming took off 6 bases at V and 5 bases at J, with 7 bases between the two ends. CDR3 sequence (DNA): TGTGCCAGCAGGGGGCTTGAGACCCAGTACTTC. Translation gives CASRGLETQYF.

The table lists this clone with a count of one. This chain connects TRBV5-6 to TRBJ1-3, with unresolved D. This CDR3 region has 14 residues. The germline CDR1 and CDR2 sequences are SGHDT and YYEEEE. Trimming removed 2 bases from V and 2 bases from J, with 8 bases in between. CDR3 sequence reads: CASSFSTAGNTIYF. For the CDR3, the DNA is TGTGCCAGCAGCTTTTCCACAGCTGGAAACACCATATATTTT. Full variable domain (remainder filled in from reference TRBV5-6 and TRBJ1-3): DAGVTQSPTHLIKTRGQQVTLRCSPKSGHDTVSWYQQALGQGPQFIFQYYEEEERQRGNFPDRFSGHQFPNYSSELNVNALLLGDSALYLCASSFSTAGNTIYFGEGSWLTVV.

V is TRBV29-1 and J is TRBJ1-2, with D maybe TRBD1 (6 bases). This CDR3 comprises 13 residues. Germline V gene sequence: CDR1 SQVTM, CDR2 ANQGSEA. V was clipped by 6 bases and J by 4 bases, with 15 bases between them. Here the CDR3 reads CSVQGGSVYGYTF. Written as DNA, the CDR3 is TGCAGCGTCCAAGGGGGGTCAGTCTATGGCTACACCTTC. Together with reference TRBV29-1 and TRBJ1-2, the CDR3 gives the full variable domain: SAVISQKPSRDICQRGTSLTIQCQVDSQVTMMFWYRQQPGQSLTLIATANQGSEATYESGFVIDKFPISRPNLTFSTLTVSNMSPEDSSIYLCSVQGGSVYGYTFGSGTRLTVV.

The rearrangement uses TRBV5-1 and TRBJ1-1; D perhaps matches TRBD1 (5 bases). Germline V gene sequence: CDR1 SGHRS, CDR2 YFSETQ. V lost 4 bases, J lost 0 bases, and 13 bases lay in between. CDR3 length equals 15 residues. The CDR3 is CASSLALGVNTEAFF. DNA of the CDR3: TGCGCCAGCAGCCTTGCGTTAGGGGTGAACACTGAAGCTTTCTTT.

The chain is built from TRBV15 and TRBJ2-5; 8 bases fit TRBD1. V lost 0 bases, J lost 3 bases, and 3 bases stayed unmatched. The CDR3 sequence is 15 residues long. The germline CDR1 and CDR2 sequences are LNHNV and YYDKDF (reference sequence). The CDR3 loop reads CATSRESDREETQYF. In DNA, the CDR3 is TGTGCCACCAGCAGAGAGTCGGACAGGGAAGAGACCCAGTACTTC.

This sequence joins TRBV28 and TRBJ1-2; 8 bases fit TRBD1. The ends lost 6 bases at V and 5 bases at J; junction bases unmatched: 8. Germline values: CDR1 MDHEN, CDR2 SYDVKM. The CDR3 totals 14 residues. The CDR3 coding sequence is TGTGCCAGCAGGCCGGACAGGGCGAGGTATGGCTACACCTTC. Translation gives CASRPDRARYGYTF.

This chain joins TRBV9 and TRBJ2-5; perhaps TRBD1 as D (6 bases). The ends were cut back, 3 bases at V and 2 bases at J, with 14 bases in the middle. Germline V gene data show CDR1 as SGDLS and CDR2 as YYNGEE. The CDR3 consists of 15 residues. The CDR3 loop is CASSDWGRPQETQYF. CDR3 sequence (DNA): TGTGCCAGCAGCGACTGGGGGCGACCTCAAGAGACCCAGTACTTC.

CDR3 DNA sequence: TGTGCCAGCAGCTTAGACCTGGGTGTCTATGGCTACACCTTC. Translation: CASSLDLGVYGYTF. The rearrangement links TRBV7-9 to TRBJ1-2; D remains unclear. CDR3 size: 14 residues. Germline V gene lookup returns CDR1 SEHNR and CDR2 FQNEAQ (reference sequence). The V gene lost 1 base and the J gene lost 4 bases, with 10 bases spanning the gap.

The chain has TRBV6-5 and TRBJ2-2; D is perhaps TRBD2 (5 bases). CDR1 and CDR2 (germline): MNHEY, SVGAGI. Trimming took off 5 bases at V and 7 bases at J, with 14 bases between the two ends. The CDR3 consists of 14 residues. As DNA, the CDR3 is TGTGCCAGCAGTAAAGGGCAGGCGGGCGGGGAGCTGTTTTTT. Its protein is CASSKGQAGGELFF.

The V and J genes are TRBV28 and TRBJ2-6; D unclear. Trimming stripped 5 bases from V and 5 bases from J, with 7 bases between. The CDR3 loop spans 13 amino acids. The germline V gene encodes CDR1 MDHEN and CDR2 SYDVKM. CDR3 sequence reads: CASSPQWANVLTF. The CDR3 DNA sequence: TGTGCCAGCAGTCCCCAGTGGGCCAACGTCCTGACTTTC.

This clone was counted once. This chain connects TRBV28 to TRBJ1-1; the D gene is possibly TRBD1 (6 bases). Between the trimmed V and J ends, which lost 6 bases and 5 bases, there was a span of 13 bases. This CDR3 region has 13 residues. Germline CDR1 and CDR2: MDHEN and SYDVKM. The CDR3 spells CASRVGGGTEAFF. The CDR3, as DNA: TGTGCCAGCAGGGTAGGGGGGGGGACTGAAGCTTTCTTT. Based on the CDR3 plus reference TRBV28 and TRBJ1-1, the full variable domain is DVKVTQSSRYLVKRTGEKVFLECVQDMDHENMFWYRQDPGLGLRLIYFSYDVKMKEKGDIPEGYSVSREKKERFSLILESASTNQTSMYLCASRVGGGTEAFFGQGTRLTVV.

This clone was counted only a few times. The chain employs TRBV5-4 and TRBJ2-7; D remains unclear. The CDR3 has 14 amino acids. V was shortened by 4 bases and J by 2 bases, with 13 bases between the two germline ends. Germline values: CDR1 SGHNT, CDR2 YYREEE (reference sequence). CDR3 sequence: CASSTATRPYEQYF. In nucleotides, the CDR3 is TGTGCCAGCAGCACAGCGACCCGTCCCTACGAGCAGTACTTC.

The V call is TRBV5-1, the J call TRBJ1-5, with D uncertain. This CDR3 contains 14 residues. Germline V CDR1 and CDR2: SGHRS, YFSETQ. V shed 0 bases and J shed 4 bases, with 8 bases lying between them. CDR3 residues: CASSLEPRNQPQHF. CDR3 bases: TGCGCCAGCAGCTTGGAACCACGGAATCAGCCCCAGCATTTT.

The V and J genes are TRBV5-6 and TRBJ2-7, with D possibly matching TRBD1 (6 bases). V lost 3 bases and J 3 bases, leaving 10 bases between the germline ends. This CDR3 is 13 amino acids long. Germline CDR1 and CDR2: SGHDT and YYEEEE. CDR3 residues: CASSYDRIYEQYF. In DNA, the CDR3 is TGTGCCAGCAGCTACGACAGGATCTACGAGCAGTACTTC.

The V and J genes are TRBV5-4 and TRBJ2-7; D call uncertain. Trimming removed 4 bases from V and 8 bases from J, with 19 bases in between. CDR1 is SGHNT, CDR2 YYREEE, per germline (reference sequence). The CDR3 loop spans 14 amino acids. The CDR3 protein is CASSPTRITDQQYF. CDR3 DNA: TGTGCCAGCAGCCCCACTCGGATAACTGATCAGCAGTACTTC.

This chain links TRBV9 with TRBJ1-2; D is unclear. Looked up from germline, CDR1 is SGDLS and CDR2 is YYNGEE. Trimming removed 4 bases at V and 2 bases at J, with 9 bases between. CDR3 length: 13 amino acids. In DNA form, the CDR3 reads TGTGCCAGCAGCTCCCGAACCAACTATGGCTACACCTTC. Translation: CASSSRTNYGYTF.

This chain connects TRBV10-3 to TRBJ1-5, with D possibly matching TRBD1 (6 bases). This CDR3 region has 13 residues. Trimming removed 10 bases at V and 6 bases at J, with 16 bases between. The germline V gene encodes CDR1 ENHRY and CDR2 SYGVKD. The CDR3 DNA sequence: TGTGCCACGAAGCCGGGGGCTGGTCAGCCCCAGCATTTT. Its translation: CATKPGAGQPQHF.

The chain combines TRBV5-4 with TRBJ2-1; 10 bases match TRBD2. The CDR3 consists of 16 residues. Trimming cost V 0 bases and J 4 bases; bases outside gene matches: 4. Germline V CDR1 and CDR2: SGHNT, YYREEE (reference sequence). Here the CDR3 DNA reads TGTGCCAGCAGCTTGGAATTAGCGGGGGGATACAATGAGCAGTTCTTC. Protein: CASSLELAGGYNEQFF.

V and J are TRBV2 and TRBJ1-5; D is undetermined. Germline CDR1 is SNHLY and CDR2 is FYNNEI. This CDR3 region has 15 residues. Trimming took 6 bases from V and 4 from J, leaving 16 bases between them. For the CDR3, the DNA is TGTGCCAGCAGAGACGGGTGGCAGACAAATCAGCCCCAGCATTTT. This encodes CASRDGWQTNQPQHF.

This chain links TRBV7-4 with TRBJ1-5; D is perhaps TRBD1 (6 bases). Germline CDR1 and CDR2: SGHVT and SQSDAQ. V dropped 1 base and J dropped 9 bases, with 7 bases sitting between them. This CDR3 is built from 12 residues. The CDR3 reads CASSLEGGPQHF. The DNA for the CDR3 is TGTGCCAGCAGCTTAGAAGGGGGGCCCCAGCATTTT.